This section outlines one TCR beta chain sequence together with its context. Per the germline V gene, CDR1 is SGHAT and CDR2 is FQDESV (reference sequence). The length of the CDR3 is 15 residues. V was cut by 4 bases and J by 1 base, with 13 bases left in between. The data derive from a study of blood T cell repertoires in COVID-19. The overall study: Acute and convalescent COVID-19 specimens originated in the United States, Italy and Spain. The cDNA or gDNA used as material had been derived from T cells, B-cell-depleted T cells, or PBMCs.

Self-reported history from a screening survey and questionnaire set each donor's cohort. Resolution of symptoms, clearance, or two negative PCRs was present in recovered Cohort 3 donors. This table comes from immunoSEQ multiplex PCR, and its TCRdb copy is limited to in-frame clones, with some not included. The sample lists about 400,000 clones; nearly 90% were seen once. Specimen: PBMCs or T cells enriched from blood (not recorded which). This clonotype was sampled from a woman between 25 and 40 years old who had recovered from COVID-19. The chain has TRBV11-1 and TRBJ2-5; possible D gene TRBD2, 6 bases. The chain's CDR3 is CASSSRTTLQETQYF. CDR3 DNA: TGTGCCAGCAGCTCCCGGACTACCCTCCAAGAGACCCAGTACTTC.